Listed here is a single TCR beta chain. Its antigen remains unknown. The sample comes from a study of lymphopenia after photon versus proton radiotherapy. The protocol was immunoSEQ multiplex PCR, while the TCRdb copy is restricted to in-frame clones and leaves out a portion. In the table there are about 24,000 clones, roughly 82% of which are singletons. Study-level results: Authors raise, but do not show, better survival with proton therapy. After lymphocyte nadir, photon-treated repertoires showed oligoclonal expansion, especially CD8+ Temra. Relative stability marked proton patients; photon patients lost diversity and naive cells.

Germline V gene lookup returns CDR1 SGHTS and CDR2 YDEGEE. Trimming pared 3 bases from V and 2 bases from J, leaving 17 bases between. The length of the CDR3 is 16 residues. The material was peripheral blood, obtained from a patient treated with photon-based radiotherapy. This sequence joins TRBV5-8 and TRBJ2-5; TRBD1 or TRBD2 may be the D gene (6 bases each). This sequence was found in a man aged 35 to 55 with gastric cancer. The CDR3 loop is CASSWRAGVGQETQYF. DNA for the CDR3: TGTGCCAGCAGCTGGAGGGCAGGGGTAGGGCAAGAGACCCAGTACTTC. Full variable domain (rest looked up from reference TRBV5-8 and TRBJ2-5): EAGVTQSPTHLIKTRGQQATLRCSPISGHTSVYWYQQALGLGLQFLLWYDEGEERNRGNFPPRFSGRQFPNYSSELNVNALELEDSALYLCASSWRAGVGQETQYFGPGTRLLVL.